Here is one TCR beta chain with its context. As yet, its antigen is unknown. Germline V gene lookup returns CDR1 SQVTM and CDR2 ANQGSEA. The CDR3 is made up of 12 amino acids. Trimming shortened V by 7 bases and J by 2 bases, and 11 bases separated the two germline ends. The data are from a study of CD8+ T cells in alopecia areata. Turning to the study itself: Among treated patients, oral tofacitinib was administered at 5 to 10 mg twice daily. Findings of the study overall: Scalp sequencing also captures normal skin's resident alphabeta T cells.

Extracted RNA was reverse transcribed into cDNA, the sequencing template. The data were produced by immunoSEQ multiplex PCR, yet TCRdb's version contains in-frame clones alone and is incomplete. The sample lists some 240,000 clones, around three fifths seen once, with around 0.46% in the top ten. The chain couples TRBV29-1 to TRBJ1-2; no reliable D call. The clonotype comes from a human donor with alopecia areata. This specimen consisted of CD4+ T cells sorted from blood, obtained at week 0. In DNA form, the CDR3 reads TGCAGCGGCATTGGACTCAACTATGGCTACACCTTC. Translated, it gives CSGIGLNYGYTF.